What follows are 12 T cell receptor beta chains derived from one specimen sequenced in a study of shared clonotypes between healthy human individuals. Produced via immunoSEQ multiplex PCR; TCRdb's table is partial and in-frame only. The sample contains about 960,000 clones, less than 85% of which appear only once. The sample was memory CD4+ T cells sorted from blood. Subset specified: CD45RA-negative fraction. The receptor set was obtained from a man between 18 and 35 years old in good health.

The chain employs TRBV5-5 and TRBJ2-1, with 10 bases lining up with TRBD2. This CDR3 region has 14 residues. V shed 3 bases and J 7 bases; nucleotides not matched to a gene: 4. Per the germline V gene, CDR1 is SGHKS and CDR2 is YYEKEE (reference sequence). The CDR3 nucleotides read TGTGCCAGCAGCTCCGGACTAGCGGTTAATGAGCAGTTCTTC. This encodes CASSSGLAVNEQFF.

The rearrangement links TRBV19 to TRBJ1-6; D ambiguous. CDR3 length equals 14 residues. CDR1 is LNHDA and CDR2 is SQIVND in the germline V gene (reference sequence). Trimming removed 7 bases at V and 8 bases at J, with 15 bases between. CDR3 residues: CASTSLGGYSPLHF. CDR3 nucleotide sequence: TGTGCCAGTACCTCATTAGGAGGGTATTCACCCCTCCACTTT.

The genes are TRBV10-3 and TRBJ1-2; D is perhaps TRBD1 (6 bases). Trimming left V 4 bases short and J 4 bases short, with 16 bases between. This CDR3 has 15 residues. Per the germline V gene, CDR1 is ENHRY and CDR2 is SYGVKD. CDR3 nucleotides: TGTGCCATCAGTGGGGGGCGAACAGACCTCTATGGCTACACCTTC. Its protein product is CAISGGRTDLYGYTF.

V is TRBV10-2 and J is TRBJ2-5; possible D gene TRBD1, 6 bases. Trimming removed 0 bases from V and 3 bases from J, with 11 bases in between. In germline, CDR1 is WSHSY, CDR2 SAAADI. This CDR3 has 15 residues. As DNA, the CDR3 is TGCGCCAGCAGTGAGTCCCACCGACAGGAAGAGACCCAGTACTTC. Translating gives CASSESHRQEETQYF.

This chain uses TRBV18 with TRBJ2-3; 10 positions match TRBD2. This CDR3 is 16 amino acids long. V shed 2 bases and J 4 bases; nucleotides not matched to a gene: 6. Germline V gives CDR1 KGHSH, CDR2 LQKENI. CDR3 coding DNA: TGTGCCAGCTCACCAGGGCTAGCGGGGGACGCAGATACGCAGTATTTT. Residues: CASSPGLAGDADTQYF. The entire variable domain, with the rest obtained from reference TRBV18 and TRBJ2-3, is as follows: NAGVMQNPRHLVRRRGQEARLRCSPMKGHSHVYWYRQLPEEGLKFMVYLQKENIIDESGMPKERFSAEFPKEGPSILRIQQVVRGDSAAYFCASSPGLAGDADTQYFGPGTRLTVL.

Here the CDR3 reads CASRWAALTGELFF. The CDR3 region has the DNA TGTGCCAGTAGATGGGCAGCACTCACCGGGGAGCTGTTTTTT. The chain couples TRBV19 to TRBJ2-2; D unresolved. The CDR3 sequence is 14 residues long. V gave up 6 bases and J gave up 4 bases, with 12 bases separating them. Germline assignment: CDR1 LNHDA and CDR2 SQIVND (reference sequence).

CDR3: CASSLNTGRYGYTF. The CDR3 DNA sequence: TGTGCCAGCAGTTTAAATACAGGGCGGTATGGCTACACCTTC. The V call is TRBV28, the J call TRBJ1-2; D is perhaps TRBD1 (6 bases). Germline assignment: CDR1 MDHEN and CDR2 SYDVKM. V shed 2 bases and J shed 5 bases, with 12 bases lying between them. The CDR3 has 14 residues.

V gene TRBV5-1 combines with J gene TRBJ2-5; TRBD1 matches at 8 bases. The CDR3 runs to 15 residues. Trimming removed 3 bases from V and 1 base from J; junction bases left unmatched: 5. Germline CDR1 and CDR2: SGHRS and YFSETQ. The CDR3 protein is CASSSTGASQETQYF. The CDR3 nucleotides are TGCGCCAGCAGCTCGACAGGGGCCAGCCAAGAGACCCAGTACTTC.

V usage is TRBV11-2 and J usage is TRBJ2-3; no reliable D call. The CDR3 is made up of 11 amino acids. Trimming removed 6 bases at V and 4 bases at J, with 5 bases between. The germline V gene has CDR1 SGHAT and CDR2 FQNNGV. CDR3 sequence: CASSGADTQYF. The CDR3 DNA sequence: TGTGCCAGCAGTGGGGCAGATACGCAGTATTTT.

V gene TRBV5-1 combines with J gene TRBJ2-5; D remains ambiguous. The V end lost 4 bases, the J end lost 4 bases, and 11 bases lay between the germline ends. CDR1 SGHRS and CDR2 YFSETQ come from the germline V gene. The CDR3 has 13 amino acids. Written as DNA, the CDR3 is TGCGCCAGCAGCCGGGCCCTAATAGAGACCCAGTACTTC. It translates to CASSRALIETQYF.

This chain uses TRBV28 with TRBJ1-1; D gene ambiguous. The CDR3 runs 14 residues. The V end was cut by 4 bases, the J end by 1 base, with 10 bases between. CDR1 is MDHEN and CDR2 is SYDVKM in the germline V gene. The CDR3 sequence is CASSSGRKNTEAFF. For the CDR3, the DNA is TGTGCCAGCAGTTCGGGCCGGAAGAACACTGAAGCTTTCTTT.

A few counts support this clone. The chain carries TRBV7-2 and TRBJ2-3; the D gene is possibly TRBD2 (5 bases). The length of the CDR3 is 15 residues. In germline, CDR1 is SGHTA, CDR2 FQGNSA. The ends were cut back, 2 bases at V and 6 bases at J, with 15 bases in the middle. The CDR3, as DNA: TGTGCCAGCAGCTTATTGGTCATGTCGGGGGATACGCAGTATTTT. Amino acids: CASSLLVMSGDTQYF.